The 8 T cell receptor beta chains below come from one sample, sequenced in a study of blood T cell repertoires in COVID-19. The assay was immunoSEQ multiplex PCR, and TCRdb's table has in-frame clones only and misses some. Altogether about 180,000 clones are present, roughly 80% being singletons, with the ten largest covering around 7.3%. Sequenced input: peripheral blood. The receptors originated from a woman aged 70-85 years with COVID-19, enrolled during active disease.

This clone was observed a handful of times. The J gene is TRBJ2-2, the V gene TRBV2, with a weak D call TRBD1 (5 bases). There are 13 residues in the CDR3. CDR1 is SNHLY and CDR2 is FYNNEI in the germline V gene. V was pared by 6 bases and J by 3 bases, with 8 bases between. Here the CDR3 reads CASRDTDTGELFF. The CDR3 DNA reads TGTGCCAGCAGGGACACCGACACCGGGGAGCTGTTTTTT.

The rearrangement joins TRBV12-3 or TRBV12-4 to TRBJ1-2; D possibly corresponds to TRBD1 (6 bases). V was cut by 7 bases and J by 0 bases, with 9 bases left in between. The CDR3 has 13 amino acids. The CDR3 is CASTRTANYGYTF. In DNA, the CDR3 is TGTGCCAGCACCCGGACAGCTAACTATGGCTACACCTTC.

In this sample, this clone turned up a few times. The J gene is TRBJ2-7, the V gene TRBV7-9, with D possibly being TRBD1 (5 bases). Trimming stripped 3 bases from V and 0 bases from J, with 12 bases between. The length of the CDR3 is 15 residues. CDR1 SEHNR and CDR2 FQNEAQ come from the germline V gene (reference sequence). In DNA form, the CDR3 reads TGTGCCAGCAGCTTCTACAGGACCCACTCCTACGAGCAGTACTTC. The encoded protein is CASSFYRTHSYEQYF.

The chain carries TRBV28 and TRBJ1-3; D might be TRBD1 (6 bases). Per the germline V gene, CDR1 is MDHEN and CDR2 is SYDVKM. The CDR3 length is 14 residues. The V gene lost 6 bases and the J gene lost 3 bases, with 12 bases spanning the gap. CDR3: CASRFTGFGNTIYF. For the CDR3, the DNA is TGTGCCAGCAGATTTACAGGGTTTGGAAACACCATATATTTT.

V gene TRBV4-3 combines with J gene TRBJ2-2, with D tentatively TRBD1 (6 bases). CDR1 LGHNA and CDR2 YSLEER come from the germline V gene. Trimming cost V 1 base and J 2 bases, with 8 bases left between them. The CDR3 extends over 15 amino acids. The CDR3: CASSQVGTNTGELFF. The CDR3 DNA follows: TGCGCCAGCAGCCAAGTCGGGACAAACACCGGGGAGCTGTTTTTT.

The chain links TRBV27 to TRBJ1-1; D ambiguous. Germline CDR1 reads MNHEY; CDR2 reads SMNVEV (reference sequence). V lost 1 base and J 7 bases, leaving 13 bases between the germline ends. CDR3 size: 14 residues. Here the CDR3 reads CASSLLAISGEAFF. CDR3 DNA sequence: TGTGCCAGCAGTTTATTAGCTATCTCCGGTGAAGCTTTCTTT.

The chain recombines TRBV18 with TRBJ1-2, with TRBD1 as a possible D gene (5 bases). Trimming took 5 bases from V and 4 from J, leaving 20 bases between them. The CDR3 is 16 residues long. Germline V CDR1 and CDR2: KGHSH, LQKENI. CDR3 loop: CASSFGQGQGGYGYTF. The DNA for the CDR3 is TGTGCCAGCTCATTCGGTCAGGGCCAGGGAGGCTATGGCTACACCTTC.

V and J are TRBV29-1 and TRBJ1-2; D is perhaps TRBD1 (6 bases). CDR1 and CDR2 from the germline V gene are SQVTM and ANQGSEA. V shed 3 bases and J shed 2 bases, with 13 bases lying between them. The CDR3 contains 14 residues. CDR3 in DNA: TGCAGCGTTGATGTGGCCCAGGGGAACTATGGCTACACCTTC. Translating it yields CSVDVAQGNYGYTF. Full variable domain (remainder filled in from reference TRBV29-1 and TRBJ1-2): SAVISQKPSRDICQRGTSLTIQCQVDSQVTMMFWYRQQPGQSLTLIATANQGSEATYESGFVIDKFPISRPNLTFSTLTVSNMSPEDSSIYLCSVDVAQGNYGYTFGSGTRLTVV.